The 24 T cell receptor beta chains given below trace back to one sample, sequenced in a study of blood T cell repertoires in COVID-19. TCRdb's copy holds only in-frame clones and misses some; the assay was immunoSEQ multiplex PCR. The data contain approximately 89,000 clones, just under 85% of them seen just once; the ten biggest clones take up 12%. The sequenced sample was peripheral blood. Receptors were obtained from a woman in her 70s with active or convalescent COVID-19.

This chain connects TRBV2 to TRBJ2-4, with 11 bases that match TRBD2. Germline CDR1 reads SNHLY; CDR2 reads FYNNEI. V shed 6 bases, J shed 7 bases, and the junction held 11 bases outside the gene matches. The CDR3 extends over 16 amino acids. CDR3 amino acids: CASSDNRLAGYNIQYF. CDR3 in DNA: TGTGCCAGCAGCGACAACCGACTAGCGGGGTACAACATTCAGTACTTC. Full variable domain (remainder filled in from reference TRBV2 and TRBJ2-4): EPEVTQTPSHQVTQMGQEVILRCVPISNHLYFYWYRQILGQKVEFLVSFYNNEISEKSEIFDDQFSVERPDGSNFTLKIRSTKLEDSAMYFCASSDNRLAGYNIQYFGAGTRLSVL.

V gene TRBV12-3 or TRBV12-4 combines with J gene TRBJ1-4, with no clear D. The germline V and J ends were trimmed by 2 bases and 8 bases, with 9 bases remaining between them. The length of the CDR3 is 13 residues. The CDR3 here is CASSLFAGEKLFF. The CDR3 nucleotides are TGTGCCAGCAGTTTATTCGCGGGAGAAAAACTGTTTTTT.

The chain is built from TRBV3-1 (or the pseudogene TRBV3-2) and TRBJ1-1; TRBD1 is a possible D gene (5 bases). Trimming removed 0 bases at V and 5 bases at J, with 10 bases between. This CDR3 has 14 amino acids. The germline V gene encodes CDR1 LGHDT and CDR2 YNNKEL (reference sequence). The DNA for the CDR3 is TGTGCCAGCAGCCAAGATGGGGGGGTGACTGAAGCTTTCTTT. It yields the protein CASSQDGGVTEAFF.

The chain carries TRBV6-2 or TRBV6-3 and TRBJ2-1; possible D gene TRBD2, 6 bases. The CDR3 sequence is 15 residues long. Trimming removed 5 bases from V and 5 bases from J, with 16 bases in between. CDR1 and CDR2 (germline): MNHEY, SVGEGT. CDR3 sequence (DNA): TGTGCCAGCAGTCAGGCGGGACTTAGAAACAATGAGCAGTTCTTC. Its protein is CASSQAGLRNNEQFF.

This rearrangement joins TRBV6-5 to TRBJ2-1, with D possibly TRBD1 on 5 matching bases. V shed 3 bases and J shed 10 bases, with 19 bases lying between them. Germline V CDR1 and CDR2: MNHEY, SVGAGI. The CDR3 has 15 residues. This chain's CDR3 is CASSYTGPTGDEQFF. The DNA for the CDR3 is TGTGCCAGCAGTTATACAGGACCTACAGGCGACGAGCAGTTCTTC.

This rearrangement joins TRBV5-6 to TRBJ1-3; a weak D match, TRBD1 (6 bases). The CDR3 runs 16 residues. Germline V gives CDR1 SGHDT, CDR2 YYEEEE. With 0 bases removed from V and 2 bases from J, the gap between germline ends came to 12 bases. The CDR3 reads CASSLGIGQTGNTIYF. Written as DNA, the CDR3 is TGTGCCAGCAGCTTGGGTATCGGACAGACTGGAAACACCATATATTTT. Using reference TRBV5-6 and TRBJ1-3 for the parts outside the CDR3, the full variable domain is DAGVTQSPTHLIKTRGQQVTLRCSPKSGHDTVSWYQQALGQGPQFIFQYYEEEERQRGNFPDRFSGHQFPNYSSELNVNALLLGDSALYLCASSLGIGQTGNTIYFGEGSWLTVV.

This CDR3 is CASSRGGQVSYEQYF. The CDR3 DNA reads TGTGCCAGCAGCCGGGGGGGACAGGTCTCCTACGAGCAGTACTTC. The chain couples TRBV3-1 (or the pseudogene TRBV3-2) to TRBJ2-7; perhaps TRBD1 as D (8 bases). The germline V gene encodes CDR1 LGHDT and CDR2 YNNKEL (reference sequence). V shed 4 bases and J shed 0 bases, with 13 bases lying between them. This CDR3 region has 15 residues.

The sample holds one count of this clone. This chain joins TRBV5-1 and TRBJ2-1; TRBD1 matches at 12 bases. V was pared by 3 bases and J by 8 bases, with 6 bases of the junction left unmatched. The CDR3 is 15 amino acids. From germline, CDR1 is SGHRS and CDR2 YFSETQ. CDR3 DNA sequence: TGCGCCAGCAGCTCCCGGGGGACAGGGGGCGATGAGCAGTTCTTC. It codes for CASSSRGTGGDEQFF.

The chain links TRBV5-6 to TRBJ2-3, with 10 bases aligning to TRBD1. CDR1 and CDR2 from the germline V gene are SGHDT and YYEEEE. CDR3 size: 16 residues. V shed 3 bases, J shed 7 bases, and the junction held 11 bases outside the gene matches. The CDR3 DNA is TGTGCCAGCAGCTCCAACCGGGACAGGGGCTGGAATACGCAGTATTTT. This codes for CASSSNRDRGWNTQYF.

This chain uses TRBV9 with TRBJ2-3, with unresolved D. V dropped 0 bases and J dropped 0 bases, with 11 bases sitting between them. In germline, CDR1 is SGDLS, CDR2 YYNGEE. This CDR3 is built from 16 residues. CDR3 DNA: TGTGCCAGCAGCGTAGGTAGACAACGAAGCACAGATACGCAGTATTTT. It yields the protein CASSVGRQRSTDTQYF.

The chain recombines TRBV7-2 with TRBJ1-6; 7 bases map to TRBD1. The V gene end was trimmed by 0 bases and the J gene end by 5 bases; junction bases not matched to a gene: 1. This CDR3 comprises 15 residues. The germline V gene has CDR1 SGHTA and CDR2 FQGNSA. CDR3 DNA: TGTGCCAGCAGCTTAGCGGGACAGAATAATTCACCCCTCCACTTT. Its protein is CASSLAGQNNSPLHF.

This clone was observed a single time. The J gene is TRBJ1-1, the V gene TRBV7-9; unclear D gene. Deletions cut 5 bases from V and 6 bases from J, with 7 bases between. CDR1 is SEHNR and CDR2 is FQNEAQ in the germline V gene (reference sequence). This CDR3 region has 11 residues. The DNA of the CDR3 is TGTGCCAGCAGCACTCGTTCTGAAGCTTTCTTT. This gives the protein CASSTRSEAFF. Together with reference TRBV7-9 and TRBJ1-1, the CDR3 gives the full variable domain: DTGVSQNPRHKITKRGQNVTFRCDPISEHNRLYWYRQTLGQGPEFLTYFQNEAQLEKSRLLSDRFSAERPKGSFSTLEIQRTEQGDSAMYLCASSTRSEAFFGQGTRLTVV.

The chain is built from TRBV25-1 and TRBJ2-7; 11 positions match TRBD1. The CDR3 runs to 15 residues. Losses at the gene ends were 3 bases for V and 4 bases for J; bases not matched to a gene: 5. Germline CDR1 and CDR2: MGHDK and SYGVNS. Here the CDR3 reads CASSEGTGGWYEQYF. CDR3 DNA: TGTGCCAGCAGTGAGGGGACAGGGGGATGGTACGAGCAGTACTTC.

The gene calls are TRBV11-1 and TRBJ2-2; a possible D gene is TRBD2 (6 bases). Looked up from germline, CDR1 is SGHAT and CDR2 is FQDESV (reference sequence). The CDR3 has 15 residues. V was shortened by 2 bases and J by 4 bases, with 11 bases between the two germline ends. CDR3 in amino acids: CASSLSLAGTGELFF. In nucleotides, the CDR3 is TGTGCCAGCAGCTTATCACTAGCTGGCACCGGGGAGCTGTTTTTT.

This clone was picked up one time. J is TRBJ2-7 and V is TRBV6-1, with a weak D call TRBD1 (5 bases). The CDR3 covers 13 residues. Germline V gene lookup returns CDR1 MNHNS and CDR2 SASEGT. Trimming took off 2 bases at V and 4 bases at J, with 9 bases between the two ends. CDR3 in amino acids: CASSEFSGYEQYF. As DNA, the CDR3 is TGTGCCAGCAGTGAATTTTCAGGGTACGAGCAGTACTTC.

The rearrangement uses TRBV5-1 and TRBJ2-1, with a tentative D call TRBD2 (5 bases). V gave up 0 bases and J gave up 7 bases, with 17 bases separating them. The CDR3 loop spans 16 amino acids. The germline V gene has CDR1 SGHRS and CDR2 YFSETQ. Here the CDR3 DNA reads TGCGCCAGCAGCTTGGAGGCCGGGGTAATGGCGAATGAGCAGTTCTTC. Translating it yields CASSLEAGVMANEQFF.

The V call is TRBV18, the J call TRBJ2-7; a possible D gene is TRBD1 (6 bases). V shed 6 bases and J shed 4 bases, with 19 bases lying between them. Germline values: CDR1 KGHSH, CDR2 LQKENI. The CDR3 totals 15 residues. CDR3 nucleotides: TGTGCCAGCTCGCTACACCAGGGGCCTGGATACGAGCAGTACTTC. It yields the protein CASSLHQGPGYEQYF.

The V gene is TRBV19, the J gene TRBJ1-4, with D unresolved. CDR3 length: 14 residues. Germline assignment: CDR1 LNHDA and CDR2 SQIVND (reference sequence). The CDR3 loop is CASSEIATNEKLFF. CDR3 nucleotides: TGTGCAAGCAGTGAGATTGCAACTAATGAAAAACTGTTTTTT.

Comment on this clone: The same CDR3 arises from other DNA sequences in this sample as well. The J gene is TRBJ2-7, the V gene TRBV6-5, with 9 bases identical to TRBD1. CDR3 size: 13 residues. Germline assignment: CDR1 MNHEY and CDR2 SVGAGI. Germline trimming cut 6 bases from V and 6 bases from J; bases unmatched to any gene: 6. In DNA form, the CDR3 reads TGTGCCAGCAGACCGGGACAGGGAGGCGAGCAGTACTTC. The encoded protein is CASRPGQGGEQYF.

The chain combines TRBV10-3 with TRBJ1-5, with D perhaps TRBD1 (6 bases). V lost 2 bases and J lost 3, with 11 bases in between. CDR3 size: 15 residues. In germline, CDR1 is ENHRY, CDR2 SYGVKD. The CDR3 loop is CAISEGQRNNQPQHF. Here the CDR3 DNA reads TGTGCCATCAGTGAGGGACAGAGAAACAATCAGCCCCAGCATTTT.

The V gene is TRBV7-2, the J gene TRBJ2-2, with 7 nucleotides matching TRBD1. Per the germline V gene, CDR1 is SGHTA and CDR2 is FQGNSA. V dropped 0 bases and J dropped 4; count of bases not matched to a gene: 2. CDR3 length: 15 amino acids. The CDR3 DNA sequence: TGTGCCAGCAGCTTAGCGCAGGGGGTCACCGGGGAGCTGTTTTTT. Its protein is CASSLAQGVTGELFF.

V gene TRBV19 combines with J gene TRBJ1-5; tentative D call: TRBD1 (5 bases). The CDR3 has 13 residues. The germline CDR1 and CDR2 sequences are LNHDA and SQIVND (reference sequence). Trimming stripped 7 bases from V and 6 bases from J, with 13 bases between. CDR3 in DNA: TGTGCCAGTAATCCGGGGGAATTTCAGCCCCAGCATTTT. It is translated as CASNPGEFQPQHF.

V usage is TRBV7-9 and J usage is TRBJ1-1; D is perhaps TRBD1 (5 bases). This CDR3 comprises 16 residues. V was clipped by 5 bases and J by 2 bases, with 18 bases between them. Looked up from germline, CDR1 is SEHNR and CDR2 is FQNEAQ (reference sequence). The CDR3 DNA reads TGTGCCAGCAGCGCGGGACTCTCCGCAATTAACACTGAAGCTTTCTTT. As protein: CASSAGLSAINTEAFF.

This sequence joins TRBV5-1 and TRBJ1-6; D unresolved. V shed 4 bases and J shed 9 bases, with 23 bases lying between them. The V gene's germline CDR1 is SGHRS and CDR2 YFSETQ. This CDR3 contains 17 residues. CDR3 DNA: TGCGCCAGCAGCAGCGCCCCCATAGGCCTCTCAAGTTCACCCCTCCACTTT. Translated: CASSSAPIGLSSSPLHF.